This T cell receptor (beta chain) was sequenced for a study of T cell responses to AZD1222 COVID-19 vaccine (dated by TCRdb to about 2021). Regarding the research as a whole: A total of 230 to 250 trial participants underwent TCR sequencing, of whom around 200 received two doses of AZD1222 and some 25 received two doses of the MenACWY control vaccine. Trial participants were enrolled by age into 18-55, 56-69 and 70-plus year subgroups, with around 150, 28 and 57 TCR-sequenced participants respectively.

With respect to this clone: There is no known antigen for this receptor. It has no much larger one-base neighbor in the sample; base qualities were not kept.

The CDR3 regions of human TCRbeta chains were analyzed by immunosequencing. On the study's bioinformatics: Repertoire TCRs were matched against a reference library of SARS-CoV-2-specific TCRs generated with the MIRA antigen-specificity platform. Breadth meant the fraction of unique TCRs that were SARS-CoV-2-associated, whereas depth meant the fraction of total T cells that were SARS-CoV-2-associated. Using the MIRA data, each spike-specific TCR was assigned both to the spike region to which the TCR was reactive and to a CD4 or CD8 class. Log10-transformed breadth and depth values were compared by one-way ANOVA with Sidak's multiple comparisons tests. The clones in this table, taken by TCRdb from immuneACCESS, are in-frame only. Not every clone is retained; where verified, under half of the shortfall comes from an unresolved V gene, and the cause of the rest is unknown. The V and J calls and clone size are taken from that table; D and trimming were inferred from the DNA. The sample contains about 42,000 clones, approximately 88% of them found a single time. The top ten hold roughly 25% of the sample.

The sample's time point label, decoded: about 28 days (+/-7) after the second vaccine dose. AZD1222 recipients whose second dose came at about 4 weeks and those whose second dose came at about 12 weeks were combined into one group, since spike-specific TCR depth and breadth did not differ between the two schedules. Samples from vaccinated people were obtained from the UK trials COV001 and COV002, which included a single-blind randomized controlled phase 2/3 trial of AZD1222 (ChAdOx1 nCoV-19) in healthy adults. For TCRbeta chain sequencing, PBMC samples were collected from trial participants at day 0 and at day 28 after the second dose. What the work shows at the level of the full study, not this receptor alone: In the small 56-69-year group, the increase in depth fell short of significance, most likely because of low power. Participants were mostly white British and included more females than males, and it was suggested by the authors that clonal diversity may have been underestimated. Spike-specific TCR breadth and depth rose significantly after two AZD1222 doses compared with day 0 and with MenACWY recipients. Conclusions about previously exposed vaccinees were limited because only a handful of AZD1222 recipients were SARS-CoV-2 seropositive at baseline. Vaccine-associated CD4 TCRs spanned the whole spike protein, with dominant responses in regions 160-218 and 743-854. Epitopes outside the regions mutated in the B.1.351 and B.1.1.7 variants were reportedly recognized by nearly half of the unique spike-specific TCRs. Because no day 14 peak-response samples were available, repertoires were characterized only after the peak T cell response.

The clonotype comes from an adult who received the AZD1222 COVID-19 vaccine. The sample in question was peripheral blood, obtained 28 days after the second AZD1222 dose.

CDR3 protein: CASSILAGNQPQHF. The DNA sequence reads TGTGCCAGCAGCATCTTGGCTGGCAATCAGCCCCAGCATTTT. The chain is encoded by TRBV6-5 joined to TRBJ1-5; the D gene cannot be named for sure. V is shortened by 6 bases, J by 2 bases, and the region joining them spans 11 bases. Including the terminal cysteine and phenylalanine, the CDR3 comprises 14 residues. Just the 42-base CDR3 DNA is kept, in frame starting at base 1. As encoded in the germline V gene, CDR1 is MNHEY while CDR2 is SVGAGI.